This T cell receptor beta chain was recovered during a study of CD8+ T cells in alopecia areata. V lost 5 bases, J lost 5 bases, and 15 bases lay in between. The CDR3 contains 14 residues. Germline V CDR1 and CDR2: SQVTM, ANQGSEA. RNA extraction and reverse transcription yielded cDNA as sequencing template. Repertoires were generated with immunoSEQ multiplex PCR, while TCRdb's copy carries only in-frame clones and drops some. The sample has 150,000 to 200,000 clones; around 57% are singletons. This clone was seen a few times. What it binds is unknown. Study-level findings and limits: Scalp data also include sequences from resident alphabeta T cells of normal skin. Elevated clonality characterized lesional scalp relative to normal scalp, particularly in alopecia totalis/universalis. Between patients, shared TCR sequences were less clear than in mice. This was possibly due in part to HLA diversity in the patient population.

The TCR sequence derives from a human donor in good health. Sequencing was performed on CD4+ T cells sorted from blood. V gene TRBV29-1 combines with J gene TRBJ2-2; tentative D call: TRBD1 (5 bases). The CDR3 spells CSVQSRAGTGELFF. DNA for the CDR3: TGCAGCGTTCAGTCCCGGGCAGGGACCGGGGAGCTGTTTTTT.